These T cell receptor beta chains were read from a single sample in a study of a mutant IDH1 vaccine in newly diagnosed glioma. Assay: immunoSEQ multiplex PCR; the TCRdb copy retains only in-frame clones and omits some. The repertoire has about 100,000 clones, around 80% of them found once; the top ten carry approximately 7.6%. The sequences come from PBMCs, collected from a glioma patient treated with radiotherapy, temozolomide or both. All receptors derive from a man between 40 and 49 years old with glioma. Each CDR3 is given without its conserved first and last residue.

j_call: TRBJ2-7; cdr3_length: 14; v_call: TRBV7-8; cdr3_aa: ASSNGLAPSSYEQY
j_call: TRBJ1-5; cdr3_length: 13; v_call: TRBV27; cdr3_aa: ASSRFTGGHQPQH
j_call: TRBJ1-1; cdr3_length: 11; v_call: TRBV2; cdr3_aa: ASGTDSNTEAF
j_call: TRBJ2-3; cdr3_length: 16; v_call: TRBV5-6; cdr3_aa: ASSLITGEGVSRGTQY
j_call: TRBJ1-6; cdr3_length: 14; v_call: TRBV4-3; cdr3_aa: ASSQDSGGGNSPLH
j_call: TRBJ1-1; cdr3_length: 12; v_call: TRBV5-4; cdr3_aa: ASRLTGDDTEAF
j_call: TRBJ2-1; cdr3_length: 13; v_call: TRBV4-1; cdr3_aa: ASSLGDGRYNEQF
j_call: TRBJ2-2; cdr3_length: 16; v_call: TRBV5-1; cdr3_aa: ASSRLGQAVSNTGELF
j_call: TRBJ1-3; cdr3_length: 13; v_call: TRBV4-3; cdr3_aa: ASSQGRRTGNTIY
j_call: TRBJ2-3; cdr3_length: 15; v_call: TRBV11-2; cdr3_aa: ASSLDLEWDLTDTQY
j_call: TRBJ1-5; cdr3_length: 12; v_call: TRBV4-3; cdr3_aa: ASSQGQGQSPQH
j_call: TRBJ2-7; cdr3_length: 14; v_call: TRBV4-1; cdr3_aa: ASSHRFPRFPYEQY
j_call: TRBJ2-7; cdr3_length: 11; v_call: TRBV4-1; cdr3_aa: ASSPEGFYEQY
j_call: TRBJ2-1; cdr3_length: 13; v_call: TRBV5-4; cdr3_aa: ASSLRHHSYNEQF
j_call: TRBJ1-6; cdr3_length: 12; v_call: TRBV5-1; cdr3_aa: ATSTGSGNSPLH